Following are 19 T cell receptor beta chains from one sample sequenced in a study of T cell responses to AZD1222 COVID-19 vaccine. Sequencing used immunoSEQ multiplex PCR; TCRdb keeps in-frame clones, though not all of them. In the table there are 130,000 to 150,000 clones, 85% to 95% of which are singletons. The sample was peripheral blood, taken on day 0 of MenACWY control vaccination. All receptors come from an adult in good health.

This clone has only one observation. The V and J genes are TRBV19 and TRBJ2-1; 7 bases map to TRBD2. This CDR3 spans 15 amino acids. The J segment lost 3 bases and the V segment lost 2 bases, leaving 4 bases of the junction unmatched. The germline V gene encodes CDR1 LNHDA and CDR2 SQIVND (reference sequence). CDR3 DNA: TGTGCCAGTAGTATACGGGGGGAAGGCTACAATGAGCAGTTCTTC. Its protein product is CASSIRGEGYNEQFF.

Here the CDR3 DNA reads TGTGCCAGCTCCCGTTGGCGGGAGGGGAATACGCAGTATTTT. Protein product: CASSRWREGNTQYF. The chain joins TRBV2 to TRBJ2-3, with 9 bases lining up with TRBD2. This CDR3 spans 14 amino acids. The V segment lost 8 bases and the J segment 7 bases; nucleotides outside the gene matches: 10. Germline CDR1 is SNHLY and CDR2 is FYNNEI.

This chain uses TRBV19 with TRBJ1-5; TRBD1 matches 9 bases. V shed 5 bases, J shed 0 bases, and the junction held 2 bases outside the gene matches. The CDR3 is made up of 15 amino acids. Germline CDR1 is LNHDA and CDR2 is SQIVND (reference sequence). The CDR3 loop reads CASSGTGTSNQPQHF. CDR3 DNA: TGTGCCAGTAGTGGGACAGGGACTAGCAATCAGCCCCAGCATTTT.

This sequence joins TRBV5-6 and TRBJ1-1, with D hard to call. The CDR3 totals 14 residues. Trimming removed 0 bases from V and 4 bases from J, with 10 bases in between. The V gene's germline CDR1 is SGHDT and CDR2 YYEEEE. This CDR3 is CASSLDQGITEAFF. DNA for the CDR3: TGTGCCAGCAGCTTGGACCAAGGGATCACTGAAGCTTTCTTT.

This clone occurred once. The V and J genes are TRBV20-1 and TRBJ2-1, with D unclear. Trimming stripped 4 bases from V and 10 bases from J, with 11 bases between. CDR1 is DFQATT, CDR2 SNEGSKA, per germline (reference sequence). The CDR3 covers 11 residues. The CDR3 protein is CSAKSEREQFF. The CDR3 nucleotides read TGCAGTGCTAAGTCCGAGAGGGAGCAGTTCTTC.

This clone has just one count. The CDR3 is CATSDWPPPLGNEQFF. The CDR3 DNA is TGTGCCACCAGTGATTGGCCCCCTCCTTTGGGCAATGAGCAGTTCTTC. The V and J genes are TRBV24-1 and TRBJ2-1; D gene ambiguous. Trimming shortened V by 2 bases and J by 6 bases, and 16 bases separated the two germline ends. Germline V lookup: CDR1 KGHDR, CDR2 SFDVKD. This CDR3 is built from 16 residues.

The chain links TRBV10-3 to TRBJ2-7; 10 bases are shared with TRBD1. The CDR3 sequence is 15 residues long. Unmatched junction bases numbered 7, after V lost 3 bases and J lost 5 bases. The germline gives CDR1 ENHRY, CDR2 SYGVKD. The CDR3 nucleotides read TGTGCCATCAGTGAACCCGGGACAGGGGATGACGAGCAGTACTTC. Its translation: CAISEPGTGDDEQYF.

For the CDR3, the DNA is TGTGCCAGCAGCAAGGGTTTCTCAGGAGGGGGCGGGGAGCTGTTTTTT. Translating gives CASSKGFSGGGGELFF. The chain employs TRBV21-1 and TRBJ2-2. TRBV21-1 is listed as a pseudogene. The CDR3 has 16 amino acids.

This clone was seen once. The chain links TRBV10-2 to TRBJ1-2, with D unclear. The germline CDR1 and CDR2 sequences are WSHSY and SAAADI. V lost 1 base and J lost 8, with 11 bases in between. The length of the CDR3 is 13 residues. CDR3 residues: CASSELGMGGYTF. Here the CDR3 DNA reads TGCGCCAGCAGTGAGTTGGGAATGGGAGGCTACACCTTC.

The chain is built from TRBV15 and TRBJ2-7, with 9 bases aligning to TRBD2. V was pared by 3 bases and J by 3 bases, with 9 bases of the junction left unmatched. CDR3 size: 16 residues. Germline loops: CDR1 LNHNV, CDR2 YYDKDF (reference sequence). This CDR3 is CATSRDSSGNHYEQYF. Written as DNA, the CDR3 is TGTGCCACCAGCAGGGATTCTAGCGGGAATCACTACGAGCAGTACTTC.

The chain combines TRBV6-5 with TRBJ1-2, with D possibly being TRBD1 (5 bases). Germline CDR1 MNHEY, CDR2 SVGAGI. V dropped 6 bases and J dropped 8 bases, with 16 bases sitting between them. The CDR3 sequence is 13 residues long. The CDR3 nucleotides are TGTGCCAGCAGCCCGACGGGGGGTTACGGCTACACCTTC. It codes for CASSPTGGYGYTF.

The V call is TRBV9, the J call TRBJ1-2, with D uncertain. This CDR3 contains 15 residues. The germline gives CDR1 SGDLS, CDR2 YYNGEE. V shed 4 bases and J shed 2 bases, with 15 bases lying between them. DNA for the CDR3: TGTGCCAGCAGCCCCTACCCCGGGGTCAACTATGGCTACACCTTC. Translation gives CASSPYPGVNYGYTF.

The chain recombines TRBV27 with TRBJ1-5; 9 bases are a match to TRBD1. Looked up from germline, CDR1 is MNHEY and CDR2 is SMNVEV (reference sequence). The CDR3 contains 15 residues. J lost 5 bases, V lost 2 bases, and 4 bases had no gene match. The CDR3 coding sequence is TGTGCCAGCAGTTTAGCCCGGACAGGGGATCAGCCCCAGCATTTT. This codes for CASSLARTGDQPQHF.

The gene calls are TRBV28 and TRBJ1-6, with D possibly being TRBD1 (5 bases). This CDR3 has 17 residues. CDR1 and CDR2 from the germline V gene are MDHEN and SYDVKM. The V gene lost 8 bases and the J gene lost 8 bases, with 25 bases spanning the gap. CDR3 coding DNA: TGTGCCAGCCGTTCCCAGGGCCTAAGAAAAATACATTCACCCCTCCACTTT. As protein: CASRSQGLRKIHSPLHF.

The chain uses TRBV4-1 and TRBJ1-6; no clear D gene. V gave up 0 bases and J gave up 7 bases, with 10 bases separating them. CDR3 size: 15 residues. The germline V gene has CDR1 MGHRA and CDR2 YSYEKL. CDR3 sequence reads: CASSQDGRWNSPLHF. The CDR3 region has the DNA TGCGCCAGCAGCCAAGACGGACGGTGGAATTCACCCCTCCACTTT.

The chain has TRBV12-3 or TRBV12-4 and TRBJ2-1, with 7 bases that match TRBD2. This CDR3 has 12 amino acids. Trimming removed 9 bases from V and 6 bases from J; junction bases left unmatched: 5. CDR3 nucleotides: TGTGCCAGTTCCGGGACTATCAATGAGCAGTTCTTC. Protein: CASSGTINEQFF.

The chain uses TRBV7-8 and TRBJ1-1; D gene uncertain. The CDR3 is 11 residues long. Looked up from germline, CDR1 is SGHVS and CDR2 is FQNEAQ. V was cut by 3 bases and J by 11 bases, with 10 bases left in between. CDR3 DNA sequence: TGTGCCAGCAGCTTTAGCGGAGAGGCTTTCTTT. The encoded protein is CASSFSGEAFF.

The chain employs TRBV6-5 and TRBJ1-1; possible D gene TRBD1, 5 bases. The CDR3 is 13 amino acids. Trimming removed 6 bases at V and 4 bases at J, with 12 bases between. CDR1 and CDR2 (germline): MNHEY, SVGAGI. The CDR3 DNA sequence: TGTGCCAGCAGCTGGGGGGGTGGCACTGAAGCTTTCTTT. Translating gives CASSWGGGTEAFF.

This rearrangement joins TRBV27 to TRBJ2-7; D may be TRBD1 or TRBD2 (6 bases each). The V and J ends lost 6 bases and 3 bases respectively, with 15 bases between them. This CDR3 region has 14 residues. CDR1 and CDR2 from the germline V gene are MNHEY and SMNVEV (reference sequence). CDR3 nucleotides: TGTGCCAGCAGACTTGTAGGGGGGAACTACGAGCAGTACTTC. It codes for CASRLVGGNYEQYF.